Presented here are 21 T cell receptor beta chains from one specimen sequenced in a study of shared clonotypes between healthy human individuals. The assay was immunoSEQ multiplex PCR, and TCRdb's table has in-frame clones only and misses some. The sample lists about 1,900,000 clones; approximately 94% were seen once. Naive CD8 cells comprised CD45RO-negative, CCR7-positively selected cells, excluding terminally differentiated effector memory CD45RA+ cells. The source material was naive CD8+ T cells sorted from blood. The receptor source for this set is a man younger than 35 in good health.

The gene calls are TRBV7-2 and TRBJ2-7, with TRBD2 matching over 10 bases. V dropped 1 base and J dropped 3; count of bases not matched to a gene: 6. The CDR3 has 16 residues. CDR1 and CDR2 (germline): SGHTA, FQGNSA. CDR3 amino acids: CASSLEAGGRYYEQYF. The CDR3, as DNA: TGTGCCAGCAGCTTAGAAGCGGGAGGGCGTTACTACGAGCAGTACTTC.

The chain employs TRBV7-9 and TRBJ2-5; either TRBD1 or TRBD2 may fit D (5 bases each). The CDR3 has 17 residues. The V end was cut by 1 base, the J end by 1 base, with 16 bases between. Germline CDR1 reads SEHNR; CDR2 reads FQNEAQ (reference sequence). The chain's CDR3 is CASSLEWDLGAQETQYF. The CDR3 nucleotides are TGTGCCAGCAGCTTAGAGTGGGACCTCGGGGCCCAAGAGACCCAGTACTTC.

The rearrangement uses TRBV2 and TRBJ2-3; unclear D gene. Germline CDR1 reads SNHLY; CDR2 reads FYNNEI. CDR3 length equals 15 residues. The V and J ends lost 1 base and 0 bases respectively, with 8 bases between them. CDR3 residues: CASSEGPSSTDTQYF. The CDR3 DNA reads TGTGCCAGCAGTGAAGGGCCCTCTAGCACAGATACGCAGTATTTT.

The chain has TRBV14 and TRBJ2-3, with D perhaps matching TRBD2 (6 bases). The length of the CDR3 is 16 residues. Germline assignment: CDR1 SGHDN and CDR2 FVKESK. V lost 3 bases to trimming and J lost 4 bases, with 17 bases between them. CDR3: CASSHLVGGVADTQYF. CDR3 nucleotide sequence: TGTGCCAGCAGCCATTTAGTCGGGGGAGTTGCAGATACGCAGTATTTT. The whole variable domain, filled in from reference TRBV14 and TRBJ2-3, reads EAGVTQFPSHSVIEKGQTVTLRCDPISGHDNLYWYRRVMGKEIKFLLHFVKESKQDESGMPNNRFLAERTGGTYSTLKVQPAELEDSGVYFCASSHLVGGVADTQYFGPGTRLTVL.

V and J are TRBV5-1 and TRBJ2-5, with D perhaps matching TRBD1 or TRBD2 (5 bases each). V was clipped by 4 bases and J by 5 bases, with 15 bases between them. The CDR3 spans 14 residues. Germline V lookup: CDR1 SGHRS, CDR2 YFSETQ. CDR3 amino acids: CASSQGVGRETQYF. CDR3 nucleotide sequence: TGCGCCAGCAGCCAGGGAGTGGGGCGTGAGACCCAGTACTTC.

The rearrangement uses TRBV13 and TRBJ2-7, with D perhaps TRBD1 (6 bases). Trimming cost V 6 bases and J 2 bases, with 14 bases left between them. The germline gives CDR1 PRHDT, CDR2 FYEKMQ (reference sequence). This CDR3 comprises 14 residues. The CDR3 sequence is CASSRSDSAYEQYF. The CDR3 bases are TGTGCCAGCAGTCGATCGGACAGCGCCTACGAGCAGTACTTC.

The chain is built from TRBV13 and TRBJ2-7, with a weak D call TRBD2 (6 bases). From germline, CDR1 is PRHDT and CDR2 FYEKMQ (reference sequence). This CDR3 region has 13 residues. V shed 6 bases and J shed 4 bases, with 13 bases lying between them. CDR3 region: CASSLGSKYEQYF. CDR3 DNA: TGTGCCAGCAGTCTCGGGAGTAAGTACGAGCAGTACTTC. The entire variable domain, with the rest obtained from reference TRBV13 and TRBJ2-7, is as follows: AAGVIQSPRHLIKEKRETATLKCYPIPRHDTVYWYQQGPGQDPQFLISFYEKMQSDKGSIPDRFSAQQFSDYHSELNMSSLELGDSALYFCASSLGSKYEQYFGPGTRLTVT.

The chain joins TRBV4-3 to TRBJ2-4, with 9 nucleotides matching TRBD1. With V trimmed by 3 bases and J by 6 bases, 9 bases remained unmatched. The CDR3 sequence is 16 residues long. Germline V gives CDR1 LGHNA, CDR2 YSLEER. The CDR3: CASSQGVGQGLNIQYF. Here the CDR3 DNA reads TGCGCCAGCAGCCAGGGCGTGGGACAGGGCTTAAACATTCAGTACTTC.

The rearrangement links TRBV7-2 to TRBJ2-1; 7 bases match TRBD2. The CDR3 length is 15 residues. With 4 bases clipped from V and 5 bases from J, the junction kept 8 bases outside the gene matches. Germline-derived CDR1 and CDR2 are SGHTA and FQGNSA. The CDR3 sequence: CASSSFGRFHNEQFF. The CDR3 DNA reads as TGTGCCAGCAGCTCGTTCGGGAGGTTCCACAATGAGCAGTTCTTC.

The gene calls are TRBV10-3 and TRBJ2-7, with a weak D call TRBD1 (6 bases). Trimming cost V 6 bases and J 6 bases, with 12 bases left between them. CDR1 is ENHRY, CDR2 SYGVKD, per germline. CDR3 length: 12 amino acids. Here the CDR3 reads CAIRQGSGEQYF. The CDR3 coding sequence is TGTGCCATCAGACAGGGATCCGGCGAGCAGTACTTC.

The chain links TRBV5-5 to TRBJ2-1, with D possibly being TRBD1 (5 bases). This CDR3 is built from 15 residues. Germline CDR1 is SGHKS and CDR2 is YYEKEE (reference sequence). The V and J ends lost 2 bases and 3 bases respectively, with 12 bases between them. CDR3 nucleotide sequence: TGTGCCAGCAGCTTCCTTTGGCAGGGCTACAATGAGCAGTTCTTC. As protein: CASSFLWQGYNEQFF.

V is TRBV19 and J is TRBJ2-3; 10 bases line up with TRBD1. There are 12 residues in the CDR3. Trimming cost V 8 bases and J 8 bases; bases outside gene matches: 4. The germline V gene encodes CDR1 LNHDA and CDR2 SQIVND (reference sequence). In DNA form, the CDR3 reads TGTGCCAGTCGACAGGGGGCAGGTACGCAGTATTTT. Amino acid sequence: CASRQGAGTQYF. The full variable domain, completed using reference TRBV19 and TRBJ2-3, is DGGITQSPKYLFRKEGQNVTLSCEQNLNHDAMYWYRQDPGQGLRLIYYSQIVNDFQKGDIAEGYSVSREKKESFPLTVTSAQKNPTAFYLCASRQGAGTQYFGPGTRLTVL.

The V call is TRBV15, the J call TRBJ2-1, with D perhaps matching TRBD1 or TRBD2 (7 bases each). CDR1 and CDR2 from the germline V gene are LNHNV and YYDKDF (reference sequence). The CDR3 is 13 residues long. V lost 5 bases and J 8 bases, leaving 13 bases between the germline ends. CDR3 residues: CATSQGGGHEQFF. In DNA form, the CDR3 reads TGTGCCACCAGCCAGGGAGGGGGCCATGAGCAGTTCTTC. The whole variable domain, remainder taken from reference TRBV15 and TRBJ2-1, is DAMVIQNPRYQVTQFGKPVTLSCSQTLNHNVMYWYQQKSSQAPKLLFHYYDKDFNNEADTPDNFQSRRPNTSFCFLDIRSPGLGDTAMYLCATSQGGGHEQFFGPGTRLTVL.

This clone is a singleton in its sample. The chain employs TRBV28 and TRBJ1-1; a weak D match, TRBD1 (5 bases). The CDR3 length is 13 residues. The ends were cut back, 3 bases at V and 11 bases at J, with 16 bases in the middle. Germline-derived CDR1 and CDR2 are MDHEN and SYDVKM. The CDR3: CASSLGDSLMAFF. CDR3 nucleotide sequence: TGTGCCAGCAGTTTGGGTGACAGCCTGATGGCTTTCTTT.

The chain has TRBV4-2 and TRBJ1-5; D is uncertain. The CDR3 sequence is 15 residues long. V lost 0 bases and J lost 3, with 9 bases in between. Germline values: CDR1 LGHNA, CDR2 YNFKEQ. CDR3 bases: TGTGCCAGCAGCCAAGAATTGCAGCTCAATCAGCCCCAGCATTTT. This encodes CASSQELQLNQPQHF.

This sequence joins TRBV19 and TRBJ2-3; the D call may be TRBD1 or TRBD2 (6 bases each). CDR3 length equals 17 residues. Germline V gene sequence: CDR1 LNHDA, CDR2 SQIVND (reference sequence). Trimming left V 0 bases short and J 0 bases short, with 13 bases between. CDR3 in amino acids: CASSIDGTGASTDTQYF. The DNA for the CDR3 is TGTGCCAGTAGTATAGATGGAACGGGGGCCAGCACAGATACGCAGTATTTT.

In this sample, this clone turned up once. The V call is TRBV13, the J call TRBJ2-2, with a tentative D call TRBD2 (6 bases). Germline CDR1 reads PRHDT; CDR2 reads FYEKMQ (reference sequence). V lost 5 bases and J 5 bases, leaving 18 bases between the germline ends. The CDR3 has 16 amino acids. CDR3 nucleotides: TGTGCCAGCAGCACCCCTAATTCGGGGGTAACCGGGGAGCTGTTTTTT. This translates into CASSTPNSGVTGELFF.

The chain combines TRBV10-3 with TRBJ1-2, with D unresolved. V gave up 0 bases and J gave up 8 bases, with 10 bases separating them. The CDR3 is made up of 13 amino acids. Germline CDR1 and CDR2: ENHRY and SYGVKD. The CDR3 DNA sequence: TGTGCCATCAGTGAGTCGACCCCGAGAGGCTACACCTTC. Encoded protein: CAISESTPRGYTF.

This clone was observed a single time. The genes are TRBV5-8 and TRBJ2-7; 7 bases are shared with TRBD2. Germline assignment: CDR1 SGHTS and CDR2 YDEGEE. V was clipped by 1 base and J by 7 bases; unmatched bases: 5. The CDR3 has 13 amino acids. As DNA, the CDR3 is TGTGCCAGCAGCTTGTTGGGAGGGTTTGAGCAGTACTTC. Amino acid sequence: CASSLLGGFEQYF.

This clone was counted a single time. Other DNA sequences in the same sample also yield this CDR3. The chain is built from TRBV28 and TRBJ2-5; 10 nucleotides align to TRBD2. The CDR3 is 14 residues long. In germline, CDR1 is MDHEN, CDR2 SYDVKM. The trim removed 5 bases at V and 4 bases at J, leaving 4 bases unmatched. CDR3 region: CASSAAGGPETQYF. The CDR3 DNA reads as TGTGCCAGCAGTGCAGCGGGGGGGCCAGAGACCCAGTACTTC.

The chain combines TRBV9 with TRBJ2-5, with 9 nucleotides matching TRBD2. V was pared by 8 bases and J by 0 bases, with 11 bases of the junction left unmatched. CDR1 is SGDLS and CDR2 is YYNGEE in the germline V gene. This CDR3 contains 16 residues. Written as DNA, the CDR3 is TGTGCCAGTGATAGCGAGCTAGCGGGAAACCAAGAGACCCAGTACTTC. This encodes CASDSELAGNQETQYF. Looking up the rest from reference TRBV9 and TRBJ2-5 gives the full variable domain: DSGVTQTPKHLITATGQRVTLRCSPRSGDLSVYWYQQSLDQGLQFLIQYYNGEERAKGNILERFSAQQFPDLHSELNLSSLELGDSALYFCASDSELAGNQETQYFGPGTRLLVL.